These 19 T cell receptor beta chains were sequenced from one sample in a study of shared clonotypes between healthy human individuals. Repertoires were generated with immunoSEQ multiplex PCR, while TCRdb's copy carries only in-frame clones and drops some. The table records under 650,000 clones, about 96% of them present only once. The sequenced material came from naive CD4+ T cells sorted from blood. Regarding subset: CD45RA+ positively selected. These receptors originate from a woman in her twenties or thirties in good health.

The rearrangement joins TRBV6-6 to TRBJ2-7; D may correspond to TRBD1 or TRBD2 (5 bases each). This CDR3 has 15 amino acids. Germline V lookup: CDR1 MNHNY, CDR2 SVGAGI (reference sequence). V was pared by 7 bases and J by 2 bases, with 18 bases between. The CDR3 nucleotides read TGTGCCAGCACCCTTACGGGGACCGAACCCTACGAGCAGTACTTC. This sequence encodes CASTLTGTEPYEQYF.

The chain couples TRBV5-1 to TRBJ2-7; weak D call: TRBD1 (6 bases). The CDR3 is 14 amino acids. The V gene lost 4 bases and the J gene lost 1 base, with 12 bases spanning the gap. CDR1 and CDR2 (germline): SGHRS, YFSETQ. The CDR3 is CASSTTGHSYEQYF. CDR3 DNA: TGCGCCAGCAGCACTACAGGGCATTCCTACGAGCAGTACTTC. The whole variable domain, remainder taken from reference TRBV5-1 and TRBJ2-7, is KAGVTQTPRYLIKTRGQQVTLSCSPISGHRSVSWYQQTPGQGLQFLFEYFSETQRNKGNFPGRFSGRQFSNSRSEMNVSTLELGDSALYLCASSTTGHSYEQYFGPGTRLTVT.

The chain joins TRBV21-1 to TRBJ2-7; no DNA check was done on the table's D call, TRBD1. TRBV21-1 has pseudogene status. The CDR3 runs to 17 residues. The CDR3 reads CASSVSKDHGAGNEQYF. CDR3 nucleotide sequence: TGTGCCAGCAGCGTCAGTAAAGATCATGGGGCCGGAAACGAGCAGTACTTC.

The chain employs TRBV10-3 and TRBJ2-1; weak D call: TRBD1 (6 bases). The germline gives CDR1 ENHRY, CDR2 SYGVKD. Trimming removed 3 bases from V and 4 bases from J, with 13 bases in between. This CDR3 comprises 15 residues. CDR3 sequence reads: CAISEPGHSYNEQFF. The CDR3 DNA reads TGTGCCATCAGTGAACCGGGACACTCTTACAATGAGCAGTTCTTC.

The chain couples TRBV28 to TRBJ1-5, with 7 nucleotides matching TRBD1. The CDR3 sequence is 15 residues long. V trimming: 2 bases; J trimming: 1 base; junction bases outside the gene matches: 2. CDR1 is MDHEN, CDR2 SYDVKM, per germline. CDR3 coding DNA: TGTGCCAGCAGTTTACTACAGGGGAGCAATCAGCCCCAGCATTTT. The encoded protein is CASSLLQGSNQPQHF.

The J gene is TRBJ2-1, the V gene TRBV30; TRBD2 is a possible D gene (5 bases). Trimming stripped 2 bases from V and 11 bases from J, with 16 bases between. The CDR3 sequence is 13 residues long. Germline CDR1 and CDR2: GTSNPN and SVGIG (reference sequence). The CDR3 spells CAWSWGSAGKQFF. CDR3 sequence (DNA): TGTGCCTGGAGTTGGGGTAGCGCCGGGAAGCAGTTCTTC. The variable domain in full, with the rest retrieved from reference TRBV30 and TRBJ2-1, is SQTIHQWPATLVQPVGSPLSLECTVEGTSNPNLYWYRQAAGRGLQLLFYSVGIGQISSEVPQNLSASRPQDRQFILSSKKLLLSDSGFYLCAWSWGSAGKQFFGPGTRLTVL.

In this sample, this clone turned up once. J is TRBJ1-1 and V is TRBV18; no clear D. V shed 2 bases and J shed 0 bases, with 16 bases lying between them. The CDR3 sequence is 17 residues long. Looked up from germline, CDR1 is KGHSH and CDR2 is LQKENI. The CDR3 loop is CASSPRRPSSMNTEAFF. Written as DNA, the CDR3 is TGTGCCAGCTCACCAAGGCGTCCTTCGAGTATGAACACTGAAGCTTTCTTT.

The rearrangement joins TRBV19 to TRBJ2-7, with TRBD2 identical over 8 bases. The CDR3 contains 14 residues. J gave up 4 bases and V 7 bases, and 9 bases lay outside the gene matches. Germline V gene data show CDR1 as LNHDA and CDR2 as SQIVND (reference sequence). The CDR3 coding sequence is TGTGCCAGTACCCCAACGGGAGGGGGGTACGAGCAGTACTTC. This encodes CASTPTGGGYEQYF. Combining the CDR3 with reference TRBV19 and TRBJ2-7 gives the whole variable domain DGGITQSPKYLFRKEGQNVTLSCEQNLNHDAMYWYRQDPGQGLRLIYYSQIVNDFQKGDIAEGYSVSREKKESFPLTVTSAQKNPTAFYLCASTPTGGGYEQYFGPGTRLTVT.

This chain connects TRBV19 to TRBJ1-5; 7 bases line up with TRBD1. The CDR3 contains 14 residues. From germline, CDR1 is LNHDA and CDR2 SQIVND (reference sequence). The junction had 9 bases not matched to a gene; V was cut back by 4 bases and J by 9 bases. Here the CDR3 reads CASSRTGPAGPQHF. CDR3 nucleotides: TGTGCCAGTAGTAGGACAGGACCCGCAGGGCCCCAGCATTTT.

The chain employs TRBV19 and TRBJ1-1; no definite D call. The CDR3 is 11 residues long. The germline V gene encodes CDR1 LNHDA and CDR2 SQIVND (reference sequence). Trimming stripped 6 bases from V and 11 bases from J, with 13 bases between. The DNA for the CDR3 is TGTGCCAGTAGGTGGGCCCGGGCGGCTTTCTTT. Amino acid sequence: CASRWARAAFF.

The chain combines TRBV30 with TRBJ1-5, with 10 bases that match TRBD1. V shed 3 bases and J 4 bases; nucleotides not matched to a gene: 3. Germline values: CDR1 GTSNPN, CDR2 SVGIG (reference sequence). The CDR3 loop spans 14 amino acids. CDR3 sequence (DNA): TGTGCCTGGAGCCCGGGACAGGGGAATCAGCCCCAGCATTTT. This gives the protein CAWSPGQGNQPQHF.

CDR3 bases: TGTGCCAGCACCCTAAGGATAGGTGGCCTAGGGATGGACACTGAAGCTTTCTTT. Its translation: CASTLRIGGLGMDTEAFF. V is TRBV21-1 and J is TRBJ1-1. TRBV21-1 is labeled a pseudogene. The CDR3 spans 18 residues.

The sample holds one count of this clone. V usage is TRBV5-1 and J usage is TRBJ2-5; 7 bases match TRBD1. Germline lookup yields CDR1 SGHRS and CDR2 YFSETQ. The CDR3 is 16 residues long. V gave up 7 bases and J gave up 4 bases; unmatched junction bases: 16. CDR3 in DNA: TGCGCCAGCGGAAAAAGCGGACAGGTTGATATAGAGACCCAGTACTTC. It translates to CASGKSGQVDIETQYF. Drawing the rest from reference TRBV5-1 and TRBJ2-5, the complete variable domain is KAGVTQTPRYLIKTRGQQVTLSCSPISGHRSVSWYQQTPGQGLQFLFEYFSETQRNKGNFPGRFSGRQFSNSRSEMNVSTLELGDSALYLCASGKSGQVDIETQYFGPGTRLLVL.

V usage is TRBV10-3 and J usage is TRBJ2-1, with 12 bases matching TRBD2. The CDR3 is made up of 15 amino acids. Germline V CDR1 and CDR2: ENHRY, SYGVKD. J was trimmed by 7 bases and V by 11 bases; bases with no gene match: 12. This CDR3 is CAAKGPSGRDNEQFF. The CDR3 nucleotides are TGTGCCGCCAAAGGCCCTAGCGGGAGGGATAATGAGCAGTTCTTC.

This clone was detected only a few times. The chain couples TRBV11-2 to TRBJ2-7; perhaps TRBD1 as D (6 bases). V gave up 4 bases and J gave up 2 bases, with 9 bases separating them. Looked up from germline, CDR1 is SGHAT and CDR2 is FQNNGV. The CDR3 is 13 residues long. CDR3 residues: CASSSGTTYEQYF. The CDR3 nucleotides are TGTGCCAGCAGCTCCGGGACAACCTACGAGCAGTACTTC.

This chain links TRBV6-5 with TRBJ1-4, with 7 bases that match TRBD1. This CDR3 contains 14 residues. With V trimmed by 6 bases and J by 5 bases, 6 bases remained unmatched. Germline CDR1 is MNHEY and CDR2 is SVGAGI. The CDR3 region is CASRRQGSNEKLFF. CDR3 DNA sequence: TGTGCCAGCAGGCGACAGGGTTCAAATGAAAAACTGTTTTTT.

This clone showed up just a few times. The rearrangement links TRBV7-9 to TRBJ1-5; unclear D gene. The CDR3 consists of 15 residues. The germline CDR1 and CDR2 sequences are SEHNR and FQNEAQ (reference sequence). Trimming took off 5 bases at V and 0 bases at J, with 11 bases between the two ends. CDR3: CASSPDDRSNQPQHF. CDR3 nucleotides: TGTGCCAGCAGCCCAGACGATCGTAGCAATCAGCCCCAGCATTTT. Full variable domain (remainder filled in from reference TRBV7-9 and TRBJ1-5): DTGVSQNPRHKITKRGQNVTFRCDPISEHNRLYWYRQTLGQGPEFLTYFQNEAQLEKSRLLSDRFSAERPKGSFSTLEIQRTEQGDSAMYLCASSPDDRSNQPQHFGDGTRLSIL.

J is TRBJ1-5 and V is TRBV18, with 10 bases lining up with TRBD1. The junction had 3 bases not matched to a gene; V was cut back by 5 bases and J by 2 bases. CDR1 is KGHSH, CDR2 LQKENI, per germline. CDR3 length: 15 amino acids. As DNA, the CDR3 is TGTGCCAGCTCAACCGGGACAGGGGGCAATCAGCCCCAGCATTTT. Its protein product is CASSTGTGGNQPQHF.

The chain links TRBV4-1 to TRBJ2-3; D remains ambiguous. The germline CDR1 and CDR2 sequences are MGHRA and YSYEKL. The CDR3 sequence is 13 residues long. The V end lost 5 bases, the J end lost 5 bases, and 11 bases lay between the germline ends. Here the CDR3 DNA reads TGCGCCAGCAGCTCTCGACCAGAAGATACGCAGTATTTT. Protein sequence: CASSSRPEDTQYF.